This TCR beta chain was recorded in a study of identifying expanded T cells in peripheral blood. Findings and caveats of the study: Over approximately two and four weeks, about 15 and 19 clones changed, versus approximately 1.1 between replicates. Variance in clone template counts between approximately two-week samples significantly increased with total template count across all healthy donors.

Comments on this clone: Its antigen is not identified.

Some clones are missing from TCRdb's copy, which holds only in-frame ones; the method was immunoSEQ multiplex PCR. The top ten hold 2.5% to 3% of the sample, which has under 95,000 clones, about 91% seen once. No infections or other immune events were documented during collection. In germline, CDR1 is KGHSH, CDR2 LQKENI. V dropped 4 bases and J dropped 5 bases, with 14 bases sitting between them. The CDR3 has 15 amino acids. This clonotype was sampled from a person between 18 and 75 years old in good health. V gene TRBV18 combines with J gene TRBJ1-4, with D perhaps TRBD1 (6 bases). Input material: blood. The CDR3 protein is CASSLSGGQNEKLFF. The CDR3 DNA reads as TGTGCCAGCTCACTTTCCGGGGGGCAGAATGAAAAACTGTTTTTT.